One sample yielded the 6 T cell receptor beta chains listed below, sequenced in a study of cytomegalovirus exposure and HLA in healthy donors. With 60 Vbeta and 13 Jbeta primers, the PCR was carried out. Data came from immunoSEQ multiplex PCR; TCRdb stores just in-frame clones and leaves some out. Of around 140,000 clones listed, over 60% are singletons. What was sequenced was PBMCs. These receptors came from a woman under 30 in good health and CMV-seronegative.

The chain couples TRBV7-7 to TRBJ1-1; D gene unclear. Trimming left V 1 base short and J 3 bases short, with 12 bases between. Looked up from germline, CDR1 is SSHAT and CDR2 is FNYEAQ (reference sequence). This CDR3 is 15 amino acids long. The CDR3 sequence: CASSLGVSEHTEAFF. CDR3 bases: TGTGCCAGCAGCTTAGGGGTGAGCGAACACACTGAAGCTTTCTTT.

This chain uses TRBV4-1 with TRBJ2-1; 8 nucleotides agree with TRBD1. The CDR3 loop spans 18 amino acids. Germline CDR1 is MGHRA and CDR2 is YSYEKL. The V gene end was trimmed by 0 bases and the J gene end by 4 bases; junction bases not matched to a gene: 11. CDR3 sequence (DNA): TGCGCCAGCAGCCAAGATACATCGAGGACAGGGCTATACAATGAGCAGTTCTTC. This codes for CASSQDTSRTGLYNEQFF.

CDR3 protein: CASSLGGRTQETQYF. In DNA, the CDR3 is TGTGCCAGCAGCTTGGGCGGGAGGACTCAAGAGACCCAGTACTTC. The rearrangement uses TRBV7-2 and TRBJ2-5; TRBD2 matches at 8 bases. Germline V lookup: CDR1 SGHTA, CDR2 FQGNSA. With 3 bases clipped from V and 2 bases from J, the junction kept 5 bases outside the gene matches. CDR3 size: 15 residues.

V usage is TRBV5-1 and J usage is TRBJ2-5, with 10 bases aligning to TRBD2. The V gene end was trimmed by 0 bases and the J gene end by 5 bases; junction bases not matched to a gene: 7. Germline CDR1 and CDR2: SGHRS and YFSETQ. This CDR3 is 16 amino acids long. CDR3 sequence reads: CASSLAPSGSGETQYF. The CDR3 DNA follows: TGCGCCAGCAGCTTGGCCCCTAGCGGGAGCGGTGAGACCCAGTACTTC.

This sequence joins TRBV19 and TRBJ2-3, with 13 bases identical to TRBD2. The V gene end was trimmed by 4 bases and the J gene end by 7 bases; junction bases not matched to a gene: 5. The CDR3 spans 15 residues. Germline V gene data show CDR1 as LNHDA and CDR2 as SQIVND (reference sequence). CDR3 bases: TGTGCCAGTAGTACACTAGCGGGGGGGTTATATACGCAGTATTTT. As protein: CASSTLAGGLYTQYF.

The V call is TRBV7-6, the J call TRBJ2-1; 7 nucleotides agree with TRBD2. Germline V gives CDR1 SGHVS, CDR2 FNYEAQ. The J segment lost 4 bases and the V segment lost 3 bases, leaving 15 bases of the junction unmatched. The CDR3 has 18 amino acids. CDR3 nucleotides: TGTGCCAGCAGCTTTGTTCAACGTGGACTAGGGCTTTACAATGAGCAGTTCTTC. Its translation is CASSFVQRGLGLYNEQFF.